This T cell receptor (beta chain) was sequenced during a study of T cell responses to AZD1222 COVID-19 vaccine (dated by TCRdb to the early 2020s). Study-wide context: AZD1222 recipients whose second dose came at about 4 weeks and those whose second dose came at about 12 weeks were combined into one group, since spike-specific TCR depth and breadth did not differ between the two schedules. A total of 230 to 250 trial participants underwent TCR sequencing, of whom under 220 had received two doses of AZD1222 and about 25 had received two doses of the MenACWY control vaccine. Enrollment into the trials was organized by age into subgroups of 18-55, 56-69 and 70-plus years, and those subgroups contained roughly 140, 27 and 60 TCR-sequenced participants, respectively.

What this sample's time point label stands for: baseline before first vaccination. Samples from vaccinated people were obtained from the UK trials COV001 and COV002, which included a single-blind randomized controlled phase 2/3 trial of AZD1222 (ChAdOx1 nCoV-19) in healthy adults. For TCRbeta chain sequencing, PBMC samples from trial participants were taken at day 0 and at day 28 after the second dose. The CDR3 regions of human TCRbeta chains were analyzed by immunosequencing. The paper's data handling went like this. TCRs in the repertoires were compared against a reference library of SARS-CoV-2-specific TCRs that had been generated with the MIRA antigen-specificity platform. Breadth was defined as the fraction of unique TCRs that were SARS-CoV-2-associated, and depth was defined as the fraction of total T cells that were SARS-CoV-2-associated. Using the MIRA data, each spike-specific TCR was mapped to the spike region that the TCR reacts to and placed in a CD4 or CD8 class. Log10-transformed breadth and depth values were compared by one-way ANOVA with Sidak's multiple comparisons tests. The table comes from immuneACCESS by way of TCRdb, which keeps in-frame sequences with V and J called. Part of the clones is missing from these tables; in studies checked, under half for an unresolved V gene and the rest for unknown reasons. V, J and clone size are taken as reported in that table, and D and trimming were inferred from the DNA itself. The sample data list about 110,000 clones, and over 75% of these were observed just once. The leading ten clones occupy around 7.7% of the sample.

Beyond this particular receptor, the publication reports: CD4 TCRs associated with the vaccine covered the entire spike protein, and the dominant responses were in regions 160-218 and 743-854. The 56-69-year group was small, and its depth increase did not reach significance, likely because of low power. Epitopes outside the regions mutated in the B.1.351 and B.1.1.7 variants were reportedly recognized by nearly half of the unique spike-specific TCRs. Most participants were white British and females outnumbered males, and the authors suggested that clonal diversity may have been underestimated. Spike-specific TCR breadth and depth rose significantly after two AZD1222 doses compared with day 0 and with MenACWY recipients. Because no day 14 peak-response samples were available, repertoires were characterized only after the peak T cell response. Conclusions about previously exposed vaccinees are limited because only a handful of AZD1222 recipients were SARS-CoV-2 seropositive at baseline.

In the case of this clone: Its antigen specificity is not known. Qualities for individual bases were not recorded, and no much larger clone is one base off.

From cysteine to phenylalanine, the CDR3 is 14 amino acids long. Of the read, only the CDR3 DNA is kept; its 42 bases are in frame from base 1. V gives up 4 bases and J gives up 4 bases, and the segment between their germline ends measures 11 bases. CDR1 MGHRA and CDR2 YSYEKL were looked up in the germline V gene. This receptor was obtained from an adult in good health. The sequencing used peripheral blood, collected on day 0 of AZD1222 vaccination. The chain links TRBV4-1 with TRBJ1-3; TRBD1 is a weak D gene call, 6 bases matching. The CDR3 is CASSLQGSGNTIYF. The bases read TGCGCCAGCAGCCTACAGGGTTCGGGAAACACCATATATTTT.